This T cell receptor (beta chain) was identified in a study of cytomegalovirus exposure and HLA in healthy donors. Amplification used 60 Vbeta primers and 13 Jbeta primers. The protocol was immunoSEQ multiplex PCR, while the TCRdb copy is restricted to in-frame clones and leaves out a portion. This table holds 150,000 to 200,000 clones, approximately 72% found once. The CDR3 is 16 amino acids. Germline CDR1 SGHTA, CDR2 FQGTGA. V lost 1 base and J 7 bases, leaving 19 bases between the germline ends. The sequencing sample was made of PBMCs. This chain joins TRBV7-3 and TRBJ1-2, with D possibly TRBD1 on 6 matching bases. This sequence originates from a human donor in good health. The CDR3 is CASSLIRDTLKGGYTF. In DNA, the CDR3 is TGTGCCAGCAGCTTAATCCGGGACACCCTTAAAGGTGGCTACACCTTC.